The clone carrying this T cell receptor (beta chain) is medium-sized. TCRdb re-analysed the RT-PCR reads in MiXCR, keeping a single row per CDR3 protein. This sample has about 10,000 distinct CDR3 sequences, with about 6.4% found just once. This sample stems from a study of patients and donors after allogeneic stem cell transplantation. Deletions cut 1 base from V and 3 bases from J, with 8 bases between. CDR1 is SGHTA, CDR2 FQGNSA, per germline. CDR3 length equals 14 residues. Sequencing was performed on blood, either unsorted or a sorted T cell fraction (not recorded which). This chain connects TRBV7-2 to TRBJ2-3; D gene unclear. This TCR was sampled from a human donor who was either an allogeneic HSCT recipient or a stem cell or donor lymphocyte infusion donor (not recorded which). It is not recorded whose cells these are; they may come from a transplant donor. The CDR3 loop reads CASSLGPGTDTQYF. DNA of the CDR3: TGTGCCAGCAGCTTAGGACCTGGGACAGATACGCAGTATTTT.